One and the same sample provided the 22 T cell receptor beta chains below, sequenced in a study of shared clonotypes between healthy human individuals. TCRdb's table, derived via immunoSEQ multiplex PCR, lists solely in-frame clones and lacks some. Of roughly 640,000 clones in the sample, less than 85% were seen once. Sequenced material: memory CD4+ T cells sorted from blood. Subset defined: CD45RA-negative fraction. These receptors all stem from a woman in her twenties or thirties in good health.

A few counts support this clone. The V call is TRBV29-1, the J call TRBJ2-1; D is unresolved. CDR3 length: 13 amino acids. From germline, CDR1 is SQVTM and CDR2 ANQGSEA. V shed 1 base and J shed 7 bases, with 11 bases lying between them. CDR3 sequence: CSVEGDTRNEQFF. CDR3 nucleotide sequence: TGCAGCGTTGAAGGGGATACCAGGAATGAGCAGTTCTTC.

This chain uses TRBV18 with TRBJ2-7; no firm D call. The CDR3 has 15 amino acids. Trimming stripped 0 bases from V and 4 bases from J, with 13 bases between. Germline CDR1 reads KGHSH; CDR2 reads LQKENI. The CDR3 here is CASSPPVADRYEQYF. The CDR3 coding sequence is TGTGCCAGCTCACCACCCGTCGCCGACCGGTACGAGCAGTACTTC.

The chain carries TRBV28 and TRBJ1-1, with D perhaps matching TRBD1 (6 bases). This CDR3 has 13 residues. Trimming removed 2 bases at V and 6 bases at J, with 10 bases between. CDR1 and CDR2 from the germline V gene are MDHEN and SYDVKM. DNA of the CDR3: TGTGCCAGCAGTTTACGGACAGCTGCTGAAGCTTTCTTT. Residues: CASSLRTAAEAFF.

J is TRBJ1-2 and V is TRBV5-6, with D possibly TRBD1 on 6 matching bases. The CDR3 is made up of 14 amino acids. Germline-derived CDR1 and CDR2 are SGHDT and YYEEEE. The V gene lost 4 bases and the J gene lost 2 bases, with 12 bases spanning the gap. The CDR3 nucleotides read TGTGCCAGCAGCCCGACAGGAGTGAACTATGGCTACACCTTC. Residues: CASSPTGVNYGYTF.

CDR3 sequence reads: CASSQGAPKNIQYF. As DNA, the CDR3 is TGTGCCAGCAGCCAAGGGGCGCCGAAAAACATTCAGTACTTC. The chain carries TRBV5-4 and TRBJ2-4; D perhaps matches TRBD1 (5 bases). Trimming stripped 4 bases from V and 4 bases from J, with 12 bases between. The CDR3 extends over 14 amino acids. Germline V gene data show CDR1 as SGHNT and CDR2 as YYREEE (reference sequence).

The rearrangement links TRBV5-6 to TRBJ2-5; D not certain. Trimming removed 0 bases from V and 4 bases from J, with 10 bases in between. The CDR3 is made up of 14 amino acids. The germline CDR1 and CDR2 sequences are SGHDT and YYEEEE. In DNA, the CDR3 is TGTGCCAGCAGCTTGGCCTTCCAGATAGAGACCCAGTACTTC. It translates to CASSLAFQIETQYF.

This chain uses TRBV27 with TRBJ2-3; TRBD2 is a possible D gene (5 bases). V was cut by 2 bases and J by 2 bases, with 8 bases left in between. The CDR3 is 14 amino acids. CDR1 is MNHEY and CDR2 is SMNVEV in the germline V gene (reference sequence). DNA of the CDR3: TGTGCCAGCAGTTTAGAGGGTCTCACAGATACGCAGTATTTT. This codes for CASSLEGLTDTQYF.

CDR3 nucleotides: TGTGCCAGCAGTTTATTTGCAGGGGGCGCGAGGGAGCAGTACTTC. Translated, it gives CASSLFAGGAREQYF. The chain recombines TRBV28 with TRBJ2-7; 8 bases line up with TRBD1. Germline V gives CDR1 MDHEN, CDR2 SYDVKM. Unmatched junction bases numbered 9, after V lost 1 base and J lost 7 bases. The CDR3 length is 15 residues.

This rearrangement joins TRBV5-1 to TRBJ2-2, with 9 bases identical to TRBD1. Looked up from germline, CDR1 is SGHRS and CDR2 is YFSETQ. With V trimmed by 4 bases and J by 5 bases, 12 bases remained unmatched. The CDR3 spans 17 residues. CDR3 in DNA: TGCGCCAGCAGCGGACAGGGGCACCCGACGGGGACCGGGGAGCTGTTTTTT. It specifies CASSGQGHPTGTGELFF.

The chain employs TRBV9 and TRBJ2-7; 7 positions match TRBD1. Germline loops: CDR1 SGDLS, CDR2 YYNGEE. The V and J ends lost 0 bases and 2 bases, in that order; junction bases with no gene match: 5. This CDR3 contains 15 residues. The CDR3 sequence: CASSVDSQGAYEQYF. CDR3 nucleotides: TGTGCCAGCAGCGTAGACTCTCAGGGGGCCTACGAGCAGTACTTC.

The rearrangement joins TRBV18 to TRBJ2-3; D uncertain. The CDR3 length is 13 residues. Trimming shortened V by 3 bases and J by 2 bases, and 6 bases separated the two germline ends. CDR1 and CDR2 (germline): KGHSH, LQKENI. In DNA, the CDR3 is TGTGCCAGCTCACCGGTTCCCACAGATACGCAGTATTTT. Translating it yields CASSPVPTDTQYF.

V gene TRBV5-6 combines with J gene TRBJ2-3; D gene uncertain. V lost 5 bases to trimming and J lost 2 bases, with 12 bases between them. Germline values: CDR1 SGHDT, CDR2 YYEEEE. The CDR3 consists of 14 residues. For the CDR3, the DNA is TGTGCCAGCAGTCTCCAGGCGGTCACAGATACGCAGTATTTT. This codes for CASSLQAVTDTQYF.

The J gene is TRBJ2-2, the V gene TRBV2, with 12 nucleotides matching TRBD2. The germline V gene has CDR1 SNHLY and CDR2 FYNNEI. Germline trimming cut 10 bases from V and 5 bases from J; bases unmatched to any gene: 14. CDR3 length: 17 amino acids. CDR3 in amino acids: CATQGRLAGGSTGELFF. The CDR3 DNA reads TGTGCCACCCAGGGAAGGCTAGCGGGAGGGTCTACCGGGGAGCTGTTTTTT.

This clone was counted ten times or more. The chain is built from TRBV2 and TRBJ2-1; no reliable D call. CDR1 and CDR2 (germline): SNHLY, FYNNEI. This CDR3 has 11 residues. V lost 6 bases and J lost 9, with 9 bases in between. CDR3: CASSAFSEQFF. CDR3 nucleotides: TGTGCCAGCAGCGCCTTTAGTGAGCAGTTCTTC.

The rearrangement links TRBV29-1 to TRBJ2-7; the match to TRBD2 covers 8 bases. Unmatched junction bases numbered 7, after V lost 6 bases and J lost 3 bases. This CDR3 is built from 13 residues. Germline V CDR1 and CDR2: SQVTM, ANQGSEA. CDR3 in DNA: TGCAGCGTCCTAAGCGGGAGTTTCTACGAGCAGTACTTC. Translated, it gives CSVLSGSFYEQYF.

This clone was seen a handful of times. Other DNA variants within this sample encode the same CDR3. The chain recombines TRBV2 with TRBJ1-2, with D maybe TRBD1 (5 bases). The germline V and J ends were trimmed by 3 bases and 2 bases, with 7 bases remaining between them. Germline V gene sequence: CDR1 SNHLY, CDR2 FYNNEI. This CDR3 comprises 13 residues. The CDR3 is CASSDSGNYGYTF. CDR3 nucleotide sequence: TGTGCCAGCAGTGACTCAGGGAACTATGGCTACACCTTC.

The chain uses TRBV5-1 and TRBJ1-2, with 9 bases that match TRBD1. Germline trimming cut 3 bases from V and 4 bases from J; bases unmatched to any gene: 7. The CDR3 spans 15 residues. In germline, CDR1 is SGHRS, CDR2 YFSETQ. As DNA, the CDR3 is TGCGCCAGCAGCTGGGAGGGGACAGGGATCTATGGCTACACCTTC. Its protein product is CASSWEGTGIYGYTF.

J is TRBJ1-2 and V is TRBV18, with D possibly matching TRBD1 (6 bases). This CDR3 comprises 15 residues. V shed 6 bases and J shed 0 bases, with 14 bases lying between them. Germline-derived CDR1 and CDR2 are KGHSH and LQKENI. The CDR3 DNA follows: TGTGCCAGCTCCCCTTCGACAGGAGCTAACTATGGCTACACCTTC. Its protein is CASSPSTGANYGYTF.

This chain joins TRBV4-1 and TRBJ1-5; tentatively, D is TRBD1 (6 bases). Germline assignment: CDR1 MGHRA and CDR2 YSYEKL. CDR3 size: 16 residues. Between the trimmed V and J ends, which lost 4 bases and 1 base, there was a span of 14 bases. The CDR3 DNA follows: TGCGCCAGCAGCCGCCCAGGGGCGGGCAGCAATCAGCCCCAGCATTTT. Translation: CASSRPGAGSNQPQHF.

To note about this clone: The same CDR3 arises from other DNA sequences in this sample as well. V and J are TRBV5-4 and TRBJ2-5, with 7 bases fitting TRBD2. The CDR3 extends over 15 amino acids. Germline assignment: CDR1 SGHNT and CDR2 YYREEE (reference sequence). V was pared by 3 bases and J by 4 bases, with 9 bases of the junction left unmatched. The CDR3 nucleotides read TGTGCCAGCAGCTACGGCGGGGGACCAGGAGAGACCCAGTACTTC. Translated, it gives CASSYGGGPGETQYF.

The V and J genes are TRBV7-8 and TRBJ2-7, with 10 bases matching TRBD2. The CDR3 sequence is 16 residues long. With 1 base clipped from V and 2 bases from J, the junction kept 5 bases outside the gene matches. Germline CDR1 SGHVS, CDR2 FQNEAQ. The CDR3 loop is CASSLGGSGRPYEQYF. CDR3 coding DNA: TGTGCCAGCAGCTTAGGAGGTAGCGGGAGGCCCTACGAGCAGTACTTC.

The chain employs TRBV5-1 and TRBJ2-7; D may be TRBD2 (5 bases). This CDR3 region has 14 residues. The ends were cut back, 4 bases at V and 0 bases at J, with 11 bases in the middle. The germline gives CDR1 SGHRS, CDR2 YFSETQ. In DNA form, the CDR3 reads TGCGCCAGCAGCACCCAAGGAGGCTCCTACGAGCAGTACTTC. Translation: CASSTQGGSYEQYF.